This record concerns one TCR beta chain sequence. Its antigen remains undetermined. No much larger clone is present one base from it, and per-base qualities are unavailable. The CDR3 starts with the cysteine, ends with the phenylalanine, and has 17 residues. Kept here is only the CDR3 DNA, which spans 51 bases and is read in frame from base 1. CDR1 and CDR2 (LGHNA, YNFKEQ) derive from the germline V gene. V is cut back by 1 base and J by 7 bases, with 7 bases in the junction unmatched. The data originate from a study of T cell responses to AZD1222 COVID-19 vaccine (dated by TCRdb to about 2021). Some background on the complete study: AZD1222 recipients given second doses at about 4 weeks or at about 12 weeks were pooled, since spike-specific TCR depth and breadth were not found to differ between the two schedules. TCR sequencing covered about 230 trial participants: some 210 given two doses of AZD1222 and 26 given two doses of MenACWY control vaccine. Trial participants were enrolled into age subgroups of 18-55, 56-69 and 70-plus years, which contained roughly 140, 27 and 60 TCR-sequenced participants, respectively. Results the study describes overall, beyond this receptor: Only 5 to 7 AZD1222 recipients were SARS-CoV-2 seropositive at baseline, limiting conclusions about previously exposed vaccinees. In the small 56-69-year group, the increase in depth fell short of significance, most likely because of low power. Most participants were white British and females outnumbered males, and the authors suggested that clonal diversity may have been underestimated. CD4 TCRs associated with the vaccine covered the entire spike protein, and the dominant responses were in regions 160-218 and 743-854. Reportedly, close to half of the unique spike-specific TCRs recognized epitopes lying outside the regions that are mutated in the B.1.351 and B.1.1.7 variants. Spike-specific TCR breadth and depth rose significantly after two AZD1222 doses compared with day 0 and with MenACWY recipients. Because no day 14 peak-response samples were available, repertoires were characterized only after the peak T cell response.

The CDR3 regions of human TCRbeta chains were analyzed by immunosequencing. The original methods were these. TCRs in the repertoires were matched against a reference library of SARS-CoV-2-specific TCRs that had been generated with the MIRA antigen-specificity platform. Breadth was defined as the fraction of unique TCRs that were SARS-CoV-2-associated, and depth was defined as the fraction of total T cells that were SARS-CoV-2-associated. Each spike-specific TCR was assigned to its reactive spike region and to a CD4 or CD8 class using the MIRA data. Log10-transformed breadth and depth values were compared by one-way ANOVA with Sidak's multiple comparisons tests. TCRdb holds this immuneACCESS table with in-frame rearrangements only. Some clones are missing; in checked studies, unresolved V genes explain under half, and the rest has no known cause. V, J and clone size are taken as reported in that table, and D and trimming were inferred from the DNA itself. The sample data list about 100,000 clones, and 85% to 90% of these were observed just once. 3% to 4% of the sample comes from the top ten.

Reading the label with the study, this specimen's time point is: baseline before first vaccination. The vaccinee samples were drawn from two UK trials, COV001 and COV002, one of which was a single-blind randomized controlled phase 2/3 trial testing AZD1222 (ChAdOx1 nCoV-19) in healthy adults. Trial participant PBMC samples were collected at day 0 and day 28 after the second dose for TCRbeta chain sequencing. This TCR came from an adult in good health. The source was peripheral blood, collected on day 0 of AZD1222 vaccination. The V and J segments used are TRBV4-2 and TRBJ2-1, and 13 bases in between align with TRBD2. The DNA sequence is TGTGCCAGCAGCCAAGTCCCTACTAGCGGGGGGGTTAATGAGCAGTTCTTC. This codes for CASSQVPTSGGVNEQFF.